A single sample is the source of the 32 T cell receptor beta chains below, sequenced in a study of cytomegalovirus exposure and HLA in healthy donors. PCR employed 60 Vbeta and 13 Jbeta primers. The repertoire was sequenced with immunoSEQ multiplex PCR; TCRdb's copy has only in-frame clones and lacks some. The sample gives around 180,000 clones, approximately 84% of which show up once; around 6% is in the top ten. Sequencing was done on a sample of PBMCs. The receptor set was obtained from a woman aged 25 to 45 in good health and CMV-seropositive.

The chain carries TRBV5-1 and TRBJ1-5; TRBD1 is a possible D gene (5 bases). The CDR3 loop spans 15 amino acids. Germline V gene data show CDR1 as SGHRS and CDR2 as YFSETQ. The V end lost 2 bases, the J end lost 2 bases, and 11 bases lay between the germline ends. CDR3 DNA sequence: TGCGCCAGCAGCTTTGAGGGAGGGGGCAATCAGCCCCAGCATTTT. It translates to CASSFEGGGNQPQHF. Supplemented by reference TRBV5-1 and TRBJ1-5, the full variable domain reads KAGVTQTPRYLIKTRGQQVTLSCSPISGHRSVSWYQQTPGQGLQFLFEYFSETQRNKGNFPGRFSGRQFSNSRSEMNVSTLELGDSALYLCASSFEGGGNQPQHFGDGTRLSIL.

This chain uses TRBV4-1 with TRBJ2-7; possibly TRBD2 for D (6 bases). CDR3 size: 17 residues. V was pared by 3 bases and J by 6 bases, with 24 bases between. Germline V lookup: CDR1 MGHRA, CDR2 YSYEKL. CDR3: CASSQDLGTPAGGEQYF. CDR3 DNA sequence: TGCGCCAGCAGCCAGGACTTAGGGACCCCAGCCGGGGGCGAGCAGTACTTC.

The chain joins TRBV2 to TRBJ2-1, with D perhaps matching TRBD1 (6 bases). The CDR3 is 10 residues long. From germline, CDR1 is SNHLY and CDR2 FYNNEI. Trimming shortened V by 7 bases and J by 10 bases, and 8 bases separated the two germline ends. CDR3 nucleotide sequence: TGTGCCAGCATGAGGGGGGAGCAGTTCTTC. Translated: CASMRGEQFF.

The chain carries TRBV9 and TRBJ2-1, with 12 bases matching TRBD2. Germline assignment: CDR1 SGDLS and CDR2 YYNGEE. The CDR3 totals 15 residues. Germline trimming cut 4 bases from V and 4 bases from J; bases unmatched to any gene: 3. CDR3 coding DNA: TGTGCCAGCAGCATCGGACTAGCGGGGTACAATGAGCAGTTCTTC. This codes for CASSIGLAGYNEQFF.

The chain has TRBV7-2 and TRBJ1-5; tentative D call: TRBD1 (6 bases). The length of the CDR3 is 16 residues. Germline V lookup: CDR1 SGHTA, CDR2 FQGNSA. V was pared by 3 bases and J by 10 bases, with 22 bases between. The CDR3 region has the DNA TGTGCCAGCAGCTTCTTGGGGGCAGGGTCCCCGGATCCCCAGCATTTT. This gives the protein CASSFLGAGSPDPQHF. Supplemented by reference TRBV7-2 and TRBJ1-5, the full variable domain reads GAGVSQSPSNKVTEKGKDVELRCDPISGHTALYWYRQSLGQGLEFLIYFQGNSAPDKSGLPSDRFSAERTGGSVSTLTIQRTQQEDSAVYLCASSFLGAGSPDPQHFGDGTRLSIL.

The chain recombines TRBV6-1 with TRBJ1-1, with D possibly matching TRBD1 (6 bases). V dropped 6 bases and J dropped 2 bases, with 13 bases sitting between them. Germline V CDR1 and CDR2: MNHNS, SASEGT. CDR3 length: 14 residues. CDR3 bases: TGTGCCAGCAGCCTAGGACAGTTTAACACTGAAGCTTTCTTT. It encodes CASSLGQFNTEAFF.

V is TRBV2 and J is TRBJ2-3, with 8 bases identical to TRBD1. Per germline, CDR1 SNHLY and CDR2 FYNNEI. This CDR3 contains 16 residues. The J segment lost 0 bases and the V segment lost 7 bases, leaving 9 bases of the junction unmatched. CDR3 sequence: CASTRQGPSSTDTQYF. The CDR3 region has the DNA TGTGCCAGCACCCGACAGGGGCCGTCAAGCACAGATACGCAGTATTTT.

The chain links TRBV7-9 to TRBJ1-2, with D unclear. Germline V gives CDR1 SEHNR, CDR2 FQNEAQ (reference sequence). V lost 2 bases to trimming and J lost 5 bases, with 15 bases between them. The CDR3 has 15 amino acids. CDR3: CASSLSESSEYGYTF. The CDR3 DNA is TGTGCCAGCAGCTTAAGCGAATCCAGCGAGTATGGCTACACCTTC. Variable domain in full (rest from reference TRBV7-9 and TRBJ1-2): DTGVSQNPRHKITKRGQNVTFRCDPISEHNRLYWYRQTLGQGPEFLTYFQNEAQLEKSRLLSDRFSAERPKGSFSTLEIQRTEQGDSAMYLCASSLSESSEYGYTFGSGTRLTVV.

The chain combines TRBV19 with TRBJ1-1; 7 nucleotides match TRBD1. The CDR3 consists of 14 residues. The V gene's germline CDR1 is LNHDA and CDR2 SQIVND (reference sequence). V lost 5 bases to trimming and J lost 2 bases; unmatched junction nucleotides: 5. CDR3 coding DNA: TGTGCCAGTAGTCATGGGACAGTTAACACTGAAGCTTTCTTT. Translation gives CASSHGTVNTEAFF.

V gene TRBV30 combines with J gene TRBJ1-5; D is undetermined. Per germline, CDR1 GTSNPN and CDR2 SVGIG (reference sequence). The CDR3 extends over 13 amino acids. V lost 0 bases and J lost 6, with 9 bases in between. The CDR3 reads CAWSVGKAQPQHF. CDR3 nucleotide sequence: TGTGCCTGGAGTGTGGGCAAAGCTCAGCCCCAGCATTTT.

This rearrangement joins TRBV19 to TRBJ2-3; TRBD2 agrees at 9 bases. V dropped 7 bases and J dropped 0; count of bases not matched to a gene: 2. The V gene's germline CDR1 is LNHDA and CDR2 SQIVND (reference sequence). This CDR3 contains 14 residues. The chain's CDR3 is CASIAGDSTDTQYF. CDR3 nucleotides: TGTGCCAGTATAGCGGGGGATAGCACAGATACGCAGTATTTT.

The chain is built from TRBV7-2 and TRBJ2-5; tentatively, D is TRBD1 (6 bases). CDR3 size: 15 residues. V gave up 1 base and J gave up 2 bases, with 11 bases separating them. CDR1 and CDR2 from the germline V gene are SGHTA and FQGNSA. CDR3 protein: CASSLGGLRQETQYF. The CDR3 nucleotides are TGTGCCAGCAGCTTAGGGGGGCTCCGGCAAGAGACCCAGTACTTC.

Here the CDR3 DNA reads TGTGCCAGCAGCGCCCAGAGGGGACTAGCAGGCACCAGTGAGCAGTTCTTC. It codes for CASSAQRGLAGTSEQFF. The chain employs TRBV9 and TRBJ2-1; 9 bases align to TRBD2. CDR3 length equals 17 residues. Germline V gives CDR1 SGDLS, CDR2 YYNGEE. The trim removed 3 bases at V and 9 bases at J, leaving 16 bases unmatched.

The genes are TRBV6-5 and TRBJ2-1; the D gene is possibly TRBD2 (6 bases). The CDR3 extends over 14 amino acids. CDR1 and CDR2 (germline): MNHEY, SVGAGI. Trimming stripped 6 bases from V and 0 bases from J, with 9 bases between. The DNA for the CDR3 is TGTGCCAGCAGGGGGACTGGCTCCTACAATGAGCAGTTCTTC. It encodes CASRGTGSYNEQFF.

The chain links TRBV7-6 to TRBJ2-7, with 7 bases fitting TRBD1. Germline V gives CDR1 SGHVS, CDR2 FNYEAQ. The CDR3 is 15 residues long. J was trimmed by 7 bases and V by 4 bases; bases with no gene match: 13. The chain's CDR3 is CASSSQYETGFEQYF. The CDR3 nucleotides are TGTGCCAGCAGCTCCCAGTACGAGACAGGGTTTGAGCAGTACTTC. The complete variable domain, with remaining parts taken from reference TRBV7-6 and TRBJ2-7, reads GAGVSQSPRYKVTKRGQDVALRCDPISGHVSLYWYRQALGQGPEFLTYFNYEAQQDKSGLPNDRFSAERPEGSISTLTIQRTEQRDSAMYRCASSSQYETGFEQYFGPGTRLTVT.

The chain combines TRBV5-1 with TRBJ1-1; no clear D. CDR3 size: 12 residues. Trimming shortened V by 2 bases and J by 6 bases, and 8 bases separated the two germline ends. Germline V gene data show CDR1 as SGHRS and CDR2 as YFSETQ. CDR3 loop: CASSFNSAEAFF. CDR3 sequence (DNA): TGCGCCAGCAGCTTTAATTCCGCTGAAGCTTTCTTT.

The sample holds one count of this clone. The chain links TRBV5-1 to TRBJ1-3; D possibly corresponds to TRBD1 (6 bases). Trimming pared 5 bases from V and 8 bases from J, leaving 20 bases between. Germline values: CDR1 SGHRS, CDR2 YFSETQ. This CDR3 has 15 amino acids. The CDR3 DNA is TGCGCCAGCAGTCTATTAGGGGGAAGCCTAGACACCATATATTTT. Its protein product is CASSLLGGSLDTIYF.

V gene TRBV6-1 combines with J gene TRBJ2-7; unclear D gene. This CDR3 comprises 13 residues. The germline V and J ends were trimmed by 7 bases and 0 bases, with 10 bases remaining between them. The V gene's germline CDR1 is MNHNS and CDR2 SASEGT. The chain's CDR3 is CASNTPSSYEQYF. In nucleotides, the CDR3 is TGTGCCAGCAATACTCCGAGCTCCTACGAGCAGTACTTC.

The V gene is TRBV25-1, the J gene TRBJ2-3, with a possible D match to TRBD1 (5 bases). The CDR3 is 15 amino acids. Germline V gene data show CDR1 as MGHDK and CDR2 as SYGVNS. V was cut by 2 bases and J by 3 bases, with 12 bases left in between. The CDR3 nucleotides are TGTGCCAGCAGTGAACAAGGGGTGGGGACAGATACGCAGTATTTT. Protein sequence: CASSEQGVGTDTQYF. Supplemented by reference TRBV25-1 and TRBJ2-3, the full variable domain reads EADIYQTPRYLVIGTGKKITLECSQTMGHDKMYWYQQDPGMELHLIHYSYGVNSTEKGDLSSESTVSRIRTEHFPLTLESARPSHTSQYLCASSEQGVGTDTQYFGPGTRLTVL.

The V gene is TRBV7-2, the J gene TRBJ2-5, with unresolved D. Trimming left V 10 bases short and J 1 base short, with 16 bases between. CDR1 SGHTA and CDR2 FQGNSA come from the germline V gene. The length of the CDR3 is 14 residues. The CDR3 loop reads CATRLNRLQETQYF. The CDR3 DNA sequence: TGTGCCACGAGGCTAAACCGACTCCAAGAGACCCAGTACTTC.

The chain combines TRBV5-4 with TRBJ1-6; 10 bases line up with TRBD1. CDR3 length equals 16 residues. CDR1 SGHNT and CDR2 YYREEE come from the germline V gene (reference sequence). The J segment lost 0 bases and the V segment lost 4 bases, leaving 1 base of the junction unmatched. The CDR3 nucleotides read TGTGCCAGCAGCAGGACAGGGGGCTCCTATAATTCACCCCTCCACTTT. It yields the protein CASSRTGGSYNSPLHF.

This clone was counted between two and nine times. The rearrangement joins TRBV7-2 to TRBJ2-1, with TRBD2 matching over 13 bases. After removal of 5 bases from V and 8 bases from J, the junction contained 9 bases not matched to a gene. CDR3 length: 16 amino acids. Germline CDR1 SGHTA, CDR2 FQGNSA. DNA of the CDR3: TGTGCCAGCAGCCTTGTTGGGACTAGCGGGGCGGATGAGCAGTTCTTC. Translating it yields CASSLVGTSGADEQFF.

This clone is a singleton in its sample. This chain uses TRBV4-1 with TRBJ1-2; 9 bases agree with TRBD1. The CDR3 is made up of 15 amino acids. Germline CDR1 reads MGHRA; CDR2 reads YSYEKL. Germline trimming cut 2 bases from V and 7 bases from J; bases unmatched to any gene: 8. The CDR3 is CASSQPRTGEGGYTF. As DNA, the CDR3 is TGCGCCAGCAGCCAACCGAGGACAGGGGAGGGTGGCTACACCTTC.

V usage is TRBV6-1 and J usage is TRBJ2-5, with D tentatively TRBD2 (6 bases). TRBJ2-7 matches the DNA end more closely, so the J call is doubtful. The CDR3 spans 18 residues. CDR1 and CDR2 from the germline V gene are MNHNS and SASEGT. The CDR3 region has the DNA TGTGCCACAAGTGACCGCTCAGGCTTGCGGCACTCGGGGGTCGAGCAGTACTTC. Its protein product is CATSDRSGLRHSGVEQYF.

The J gene is TRBJ1-2, the V gene TRBV7-9; D is ambiguous. The CDR3 has 15 residues. The V gene lost 0 bases and the J gene lost 2 bases, with 10 bases spanning the gap. The germline CDR1 and CDR2 sequences are SEHNR and FQNEAQ (reference sequence). Written as DNA, the CDR3 is TGTGCCAGCAGCTTAGCCACGGTTCGGAACTATGGCTACACCTTC. It yields the protein CASSLATVRNYGYTF.

The chain couples TRBV5-1 to TRBJ2-7; D not resolved. This CDR3 region has 14 residues. V was pared by 1 base and J by 3 bases, with 11 bases between. Per germline, CDR1 SGHRS and CDR2 YFSETQ. CDR3 residues: CASSLLYILYEQYF. CDR3 in DNA: TGCGCCAGCAGCTTGTTGTACATTCTCTACGAGCAGTACTTC. Full variable domain (outside the CDR3, taken from reference TRBV5-1 and TRBJ2-7): KAGVTQTPRYLIKTRGQQVTLSCSPISGHRSVSWYQQTPGQGLQFLFEYFSETQRNKGNFPGRFSGRQFSNSRSEMNVSTLELGDSALYLCASSLLYILYEQYFGPGTRLTVT.

The rearrangement links TRBV6-5 to TRBJ2-7, with a possible D match to TRBD2 (5 bases). This CDR3 spans 12 amino acids. V was pared by 10 bases and J by 3 bases, with 13 bases between. Germline V CDR1 and CDR2: MNHEY, SVGAGI. In DNA, the CDR3 is TGTGCCACAGCTGACGGAGGCTACGAGCAGTACTTC. Amino acid sequence: CATADGGYEQYF.

CDR3 bases: TGTGCCAGCAGCGGCGGGACTAGCGGCGATGAGCAGTTCTTC. It specifies CASSGGTSGDEQFF. This chain links TRBV9 with TRBJ2-7; TRBD2 matches 11 bases. The J call is in doubt because the DNA end fits TRBJ2-1 better. The CDR3 totals 14 residues. The germline gives CDR1 SGDLS, CDR2 YYNGEE.

Only a few counts were recorded for this clone. The chain carries TRBV6-6 and TRBJ1-6; 9 bases line up with TRBD1. CDR3 length: 13 amino acids. Germline V gene sequence: CDR1 MNHNY, CDR2 SVGAGI (reference sequence). The ends lost 11 bases at V and 9 bases at J; junction bases unmatched: 8. This CDR3 is CAGQGWVGSPLHF. The CDR3 nucleotides read TGTGCCGGACAGGGGTGGGTCGGTTCACCCCTCCACTTT.

This chain links TRBV5-4 with TRBJ2-1; no clear D gene. V dropped 1 base and J dropped 5 bases, with 4 bases sitting between them. Germline-derived CDR1 and CDR2 are SGHNT and YYREEE (reference sequence). The CDR3 runs 12 residues. CDR3 DNA sequence: TGTGCCAGCAGCTTGACTAACAATGAGCAGTTCTTC. It specifies CASSLTNNEQFF.

The V gene is TRBV7-9, the J gene TRBJ2-1; 8 bases agree with TRBD2. Germline V lookup: CDR1 SEHNR, CDR2 FQNEAQ (reference sequence). There are 13 residues in the CDR3. Unmatched junction bases numbered 10, after V lost 9 bases and J lost 9 bases. As DNA, the CDR3 is TGTGCCAGTGGACTAGCTCCCGCGGGTGAGCAGTTCTTC. This gives the protein CASGLAPAGEQFF.

The gene calls are TRBV29-1 and TRBJ2-7; a possible D gene is TRBD2 (6 bases). Looked up from germline, CDR1 is SQVTM and CDR2 is ANQGSEA. The CDR3 contains 13 residues. Deletions cut 6 bases from V and 6 bases from J, with 18 bases between. This CDR3 reads CSVDPGGLGEQYF. In DNA, the CDR3 is TGCAGCGTCGACCCTGGGGGACTGGGCGAGCAGTACTTC.